This T cell receptor beta chain was identified in a study of control samples from healthy donors and cancer patients. TCRdb keeps only in-frame clones here, not all; method: immunoSEQ multiplex PCR. The sample shows 65,000 to 90,000 clones, more than 75% of them seen only once. Unmatched junction bases numbered 5, after V lost 0 bases and J lost 4 bases. This CDR3 is built from 16 residues. Germline V gives CDR1 SGHDN, CDR2 FVKESK. This rearrangement joins TRBV14 to TRBJ2-2; the match to TRBD1 covers 7 bases. The origin of this receptor is a man aged 45-65 years in good health. Sequencing was carried out using blood. For the CDR3, the DNA is TGTGCCAGCAGCCAAGATGGGCGACAGGGCACCGGGGAGCTGTTTTTT. Amino acid sequence: CASSQDGRQGTGELFF.